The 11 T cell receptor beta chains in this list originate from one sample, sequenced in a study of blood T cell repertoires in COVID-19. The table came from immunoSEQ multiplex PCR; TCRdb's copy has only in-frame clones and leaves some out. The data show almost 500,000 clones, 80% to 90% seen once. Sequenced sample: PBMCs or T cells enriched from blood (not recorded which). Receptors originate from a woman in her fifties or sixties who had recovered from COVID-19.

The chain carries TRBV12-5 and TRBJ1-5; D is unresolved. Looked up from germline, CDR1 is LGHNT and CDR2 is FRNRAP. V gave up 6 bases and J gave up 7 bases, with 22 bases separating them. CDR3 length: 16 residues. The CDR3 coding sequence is TGTGCTAGTGGGTTTCTAAGGCGGGCTCTTAAACAGCCCCAGCATTTT. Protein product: CASGFLRRALKQPQHF.

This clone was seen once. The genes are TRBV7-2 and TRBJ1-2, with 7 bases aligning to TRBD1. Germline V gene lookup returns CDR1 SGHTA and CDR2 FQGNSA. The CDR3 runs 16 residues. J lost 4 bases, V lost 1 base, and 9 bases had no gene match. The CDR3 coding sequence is TGTGCCAGCAGCTTAGGGACAGGCCCTTTTATCTATGGCTACACCTTC. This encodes CASSLGTGPFIYGYTF.

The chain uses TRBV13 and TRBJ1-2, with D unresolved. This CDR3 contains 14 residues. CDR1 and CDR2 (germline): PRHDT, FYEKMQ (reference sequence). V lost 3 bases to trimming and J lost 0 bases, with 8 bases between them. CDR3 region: CASSFFGANYGYTF. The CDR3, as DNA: TGTGCCAGCAGCTTTTTCGGAGCTAACTATGGCTACACCTTC.

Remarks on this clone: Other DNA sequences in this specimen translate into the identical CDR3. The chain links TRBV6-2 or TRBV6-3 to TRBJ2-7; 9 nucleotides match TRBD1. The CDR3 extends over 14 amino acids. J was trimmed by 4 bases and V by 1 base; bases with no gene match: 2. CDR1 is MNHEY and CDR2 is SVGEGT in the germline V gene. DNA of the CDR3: TGTGCCAGCAGTTACTTACAGGGGGCTTACGAGCAGTACTTC. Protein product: CASSYLQGAYEQYF.

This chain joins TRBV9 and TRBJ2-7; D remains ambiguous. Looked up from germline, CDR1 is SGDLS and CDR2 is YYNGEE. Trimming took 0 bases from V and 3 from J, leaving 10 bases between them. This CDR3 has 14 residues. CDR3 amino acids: CASSVGEADYEQYF. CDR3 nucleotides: TGTGCCAGCAGCGTAGGTGAGGCGGACTACGAGCAGTACTTC.

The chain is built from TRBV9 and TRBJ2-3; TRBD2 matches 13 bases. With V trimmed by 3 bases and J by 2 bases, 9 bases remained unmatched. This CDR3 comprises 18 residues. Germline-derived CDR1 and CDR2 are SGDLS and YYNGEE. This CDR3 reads CASSAPKTSGGATDTQYF. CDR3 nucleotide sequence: TGTGCCAGCAGCGCTCCGAAAACTAGCGGGGGGGCCACAGATACGCAGTATTTT.

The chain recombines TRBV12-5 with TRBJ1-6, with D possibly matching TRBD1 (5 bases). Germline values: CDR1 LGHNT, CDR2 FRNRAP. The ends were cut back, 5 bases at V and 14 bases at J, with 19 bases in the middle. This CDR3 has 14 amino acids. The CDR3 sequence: CASGPQGGELALHF. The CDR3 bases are TGTGCTAGTGGTCCGCAGGGCGGAGAATTGGCCCTCCACTTT.

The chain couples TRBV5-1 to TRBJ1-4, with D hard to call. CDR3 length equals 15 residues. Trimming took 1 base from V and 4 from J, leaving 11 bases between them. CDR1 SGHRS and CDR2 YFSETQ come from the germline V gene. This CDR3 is CASSLSSGSNEKLFF. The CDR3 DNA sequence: TGCGCCAGCAGCTTGAGTTCGGGAAGTAATGAAAAACTGTTTTTT.

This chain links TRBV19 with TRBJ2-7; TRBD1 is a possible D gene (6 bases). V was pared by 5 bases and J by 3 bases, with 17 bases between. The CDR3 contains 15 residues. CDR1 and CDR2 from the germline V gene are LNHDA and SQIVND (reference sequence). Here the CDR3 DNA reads TGTGCCAGTAGTCCCGCACAGGGCTTTAGCTACGAGCAGTACTTC. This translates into CASSPAQGFSYEQYF.

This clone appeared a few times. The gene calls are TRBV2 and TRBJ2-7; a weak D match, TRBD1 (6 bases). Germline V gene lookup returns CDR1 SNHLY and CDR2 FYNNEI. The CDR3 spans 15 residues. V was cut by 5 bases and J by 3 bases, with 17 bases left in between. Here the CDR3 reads CASSLPGHTLYEQYF. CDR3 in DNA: TGTGCCAGCAGTCTTCCGGGACACACACTCTACGAGCAGTACTTC.

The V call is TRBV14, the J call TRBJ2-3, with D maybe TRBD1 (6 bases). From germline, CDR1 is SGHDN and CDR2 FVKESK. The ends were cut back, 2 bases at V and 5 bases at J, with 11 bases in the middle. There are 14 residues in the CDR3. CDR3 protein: CASSQQGSGDTQYF. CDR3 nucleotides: TGTGCCAGCAGCCAACAGGGGTCTGGAGATACGCAGTATTTT.